Listed below are T cell receptor beta chains from one sample, sequenced in a study of cytomegalovirus exposure and HLA in healthy donors. Data came from immunoSEQ multiplex PCR; TCRdb stores just in-frame clones and leaves some out. The table includes 110,000 or so clones, about 80% detected once. Sequenced: PBMCs. Receptors were obtained from a woman between 18 and 30 years old in good health and CMV-seronegative. The CDR3 runs from the conserved cysteine through the conserved F or W. D genes are given only for firm matches.

v_call d_call cdr3_aa
TRBV19 TRBD1 CASSGPGTGVKNSQYF
TRBV11-2 - CASSRGQYYEQYF
TRBV19 TRBD2 CASSIRGGLAGGQTDTQYF
TRBV10-2 TRBD2 CASSGLAGYNEQFF
TRBV5-1 - CASSLAPTEWDTEAFF
TRBV29-1 - CSVGSDLSSYEQYF
TRBV7-9 TRBD2 CASIYGTSGTKTQYF
TRBV6-5 TRBD2 CASSSGGETQYF
TRBV27 - CASSLSEVVTEAFF
TRBV6-6 - CASRERRDNQPQHF
TRBV15 TRBD2 CATSRVGTSGTYEQYF
TRBV6-4 - CASSDRQQQTSKRGQETQYF
TRBV4-1 - CASSQEEGETEAFF
TRBV5-4 - CASSLPPPLGVTTQGQYF
TRBV15 TRBD2 CATSRGLAGQETQYF
TRBV19 - CATTSFDGRSYTF
TRBV19 TRBD1 CASIQAGTGVRAFF
TRBV27 - CASSDRPFSYEQYF
TRBV18 - CASSPGVAGIPLNEQFF
TRBV11-2 - CASSLVANTGELFF
TRBV29-1 - CSVVVIGAKLMNTEAFF
TRBV13 - CASSPGQTLYGYTF
TRBV9 - CASTLGGGYGYTF
TRBV2 - CASKGAYEQYF